This T cell receptor beta chain was documented in a study of T cells in Graves' hyperthyroidism and ophthalmopathy. General study points: Blood samples included most of the expanded thyroid clonotypes exceeding 0.001.

This clonotype was seen at least ten times. Antigen: not known. Regions amplified from RNA transcripts were the TCR beta CDR3 regions. With the HTBI primer set, the TCR CDR3 went through a first round of RT-PCR. TCRdb passed the multiplex PCR reads through MiXCR, listing each CDR3 protein once. Of 350,000 to 450,000 distinct CDR3 sequences detected, about a sixth appear once; the ten largest clones hold 30% to 40%. The CDR3 consists of 17 residues. The germline V gene encodes CDR1 MNHNS and CDR2 SASEGT. V shed 0 bases and J 5 bases; nucleotides not matched to a gene: 7. The sequenced sample was blood. The chain employs TRBV6-1 and TRBJ1-4, with TRBD1 matching over 9 bases. The receptor's source is a woman aged 25-40 years with Graves' hyperthyroidism that later progressed to Graves' ophthalmopathy. CDR3 region: CASSEATPGQGNEKLFF. CDR3 in DNA: TGTGCCAGCAGTGAAGCAACACCGGGACAGGGCAATGAAAAACTGTTTTTT.